Many counts were recorded for the clone carrying this T cell receptor (beta chain). This specimen belongs to a study of Graves' ophthalmopathy and Graves' hyperthyroidism. RNA served as the template for amplifying TCR beta CDR3 regions. HTBI primers were employed in first-round RT-PCR, then a second-round multiplex PCR followed. TCRdb called the multiplex PCR reads again in MiXCR, with one record for every CDR3 protein. The sample carries some 390,000 distinct CDR3 sequences, about a sixth recorded once. Under 3 months in duration, the ophthalmopathy in affected donors had moderate-to-severe activity, CAS ≥3 and NOSPECS ≥4. The diagnostic workup employed clinical symptoms, serum thyroxine, TRAb, thyroid ultrasound and orbital computed tomography. CDR1 is SGHTA, CDR2 FQGNSA, per germline. The CDR3 is 16 amino acids. V was clipped by 2 bases and J by 3 bases, with 11 bases between them.

The TCR comes from a woman aged 18-29 years with Graves' ophthalmopathy. The V gene is TRBV7-2, the J gene TRBJ1-6; D uncertain. The sequencing input was peripheral blood. Written as DNA, the CDR3 is TGTGCCAGCAGCTTAAGGCTCGGGGACTATAATTCACCCCTCCACTTT. Amino acid sequence: CASSLRLGDYNSPLHF.